This T cell receptor (beta chain) derives from a study of cytomegalovirus exposure and HLA in healthy donors. Primers: 60 Vbeta forward and 13 Jbeta reverse. TCRdb keeps only in-frame clones here, not all; method: immunoSEQ multiplex PCR. Among about 89,000 clones listed, approximately 9% were seen once. Only a few counts were recorded for this clone. This same CDR3 is encoded by further DNA sequences in the sample. V was cut by 1 base and J by 0 bases, with 7 bases left in between. The CDR3 length is 15 residues. The germline V gene has CDR1 LNHDA and CDR2 SQIVND (reference sequence). This chain joins TRBV19 and TRBJ1-5; no clear D gene. The sequence derives from a man aged 50 to 59 in good health and CMV-seropositive. What was sequenced was PBMCs. As DNA, the CDR3 is TGTGCCAGTAGTATAGCCGGAGTTAGCAATCAGCCCCAGCATTTT. Its protein is CASSIAGVSNQPQHF.